These 14 T cell receptor beta chains were all obtained from the same sample, sequenced in a study of monozygotic twins with inflammatory bowel disease. Reprocessing the 5' RACE reads, TCRdb reports a single entry for every CDR3 protein and omits DNA. In all, the sample yields around 400,000 distinct CDR3 sequences. Sequenced input: blood. Receptors originate from a human donor with ulcerative colitis or Crohn's disease, or a healthy co-twin of an affected twin (not recorded which).

The chain employs TRBV5-1 and TRBJ1-4. The CDR3 is 16 residues long. The V gene's germline CDR1 is SGHRS and CDR2 YFSETQ. The CDR3 is CASSLVGQLTNEKLFF.

CDR3 protein: CRTSDEVNTEAFF. The V gene is TRBV20-1, the J gene TRBJ1-1. The germline CDR1 and CDR2 sequences are DFQATT and SNEGSKA (reference sequence). This CDR3 has 13 residues.

V gene TRBV5-1 combines with J gene TRBJ2-3; with no DNA, the TCRdb D assignment of TRBD2 cannot be verified. Germline V gives CDR1 SGHRS, CDR2 YFSETQ. This CDR3 is 15 amino acids long. The CDR3: CASSLAAAGPDTQYF.

This chain links TRBV6-5 with TRBJ1-1. The CDR3 totals 15 residues. Germline loops: CDR1 MNHEY, CDR2 SVGAGI. CDR3 protein: CASSYQGTRDTEAFF.

The rearrangement links TRBV23-1 to TRBJ2-5; the TRBD1 assignment by TCRdb is unverifiable without DNA. TRBV23-1 is treated as an ORF (open reading frame) with a function not yet certain. This CDR3 region has 14 residues. The CDR3 sequence: CAGPGFGGEETQYF.

The chain employs TRBV7-9 and TRBJ1-1. The CDR3 totals 13 residues. CDR1 is SEHNR and CDR2 is FQNEAQ in the germline V gene (reference sequence). The CDR3 loop reads CASRVHGNTDAFF.

The V call is TRBV5-1, the J call TRBJ2-7. In germline, CDR1 is SGHRS, CDR2 YFSETQ. This CDR3 is built from 14 residues. CDR3 region: CASSLEEGWGEQYF. The complete variable domain, with remaining parts taken from reference TRBV5-1 and TRBJ2-7, reads KAGVTQTPRYLIKTRGQQVTLSCSPISGHRSVSWYQQTPGQGLQFLFEYFSETQRNKGNFPGRFSGRQFSNSRSEMNVSTLELGDSALYLCASSLEEGWGEQYFGPGTRLTVT.

This sequence joins TRBV20-1 and TRBJ1-1; TCRdb calls TRBD1, which cannot be checked without DNA. Per germline, CDR1 DFQATT and CDR2 SNEGSKA (reference sequence). The CDR3 length is 13 residues. The chain's CDR3 is CSAPGPVKTEAFF.

This chain connects TRBV7-9 to TRBJ1-5; the D call from TCRdb, TRBD1, cannot be confirmed without DNA. This CDR3 region has 14 residues. CDR1 and CDR2 (germline): SEHNR, FQNEAQ (reference sequence). The CDR3 loop reads CASSPDRSGQPQHF.

The J gene is TRBJ2-1, the V gene TRBV7-7. The CDR3 covers 13 residues. The germline V gene encodes CDR1 SSHAT and CDR2 FNYEAQ (reference sequence). The CDR3 spells CASSRTNGNEQFF.

The chain carries TRBV24-1 and TRBJ2-7. This CDR3 has 14 residues. CDR1 is KGHDR and CDR2 is SFDVKD in the germline V gene. Here the CDR3 reads CATSDSTGPYEQYF.

The chain employs TRBV5-1 and TRBJ2-2; the TCRdb call, TRBD2, lacks DNA for checking. Germline CDR1 and CDR2: SGHRS and YFSETQ. The CDR3 has 15 amino acids. The CDR3 region is CASSFSGSGTGELFF.

V and J are TRBV12-3 or TRBV12-4 and TRBJ1-1; TCRdb's D call of TRBD1 is untestable without DNA. The CDR3 has 16 amino acids. CDR3 in amino acids: CASSLSLGTGVTEAFF.

The genes are TRBV5-1 and TRBJ2-7; without DNA, the TCRdb call of TRBD2 cannot be checked. In germline, CDR1 is SGHRS, CDR2 YFSETQ. The CDR3 is 16 residues long. Here the CDR3 reads CASSLKSSGSSYEQYF.